This T cell receptor beta chain was recorded in a study of blood T cell repertoires in COVID-19. Across the study: T cells, B-cell-depleted T cells, or PBMCs supplied cDNA or gDNA.

The germline V and J ends were trimmed by 5 bases and 3 bases, with 14 bases remaining between them. CDR1 and CDR2 (germline): LNHNV, YYDKDF (reference sequence). This CDR3 region has 14 residues. Only in-frame clones appear in the TCRdb table, and some are missing; sequencing was by immunoSEQ multiplex PCR. This table has tens of thousands of clones, about 88% appearing once. This sequence was found in a man in his sixties or seventies with acute or convalescent COVID-19. This chain connects TRBV15 to TRBJ2-7; tentatively, D is TRBD1 (5 bases). Sequenced input: peripheral blood. The CDR3 nucleotides read TGTGCCACCAGCCGTCCTGGACAAATCTACGAGCAGTACTTC. This gives the protein CATSRPGQIYEQYF. The full variable domain, in which reference TRBV15 and TRBJ2-7 provide the parts outside the CDR3, is DAMVIQNPRYQVTQFGKPVTLSCSQTLNHNVMYWYQQKSSQAPKLLFHYYDKDFNNEADTPDNFQSRRPNTSFCFLDIRSPGLGDTAMYLCATSRPGQIYEQYFGPGTRLTVT.